Listed below are T cell receptor beta chains from one sample, sequenced in a study of blood T cell repertoires in COVID-19. Clones were sequenced by immunoSEQ multiplex PCR, and TCRdb holds only the in-frame ones, with some missing. The table has over 250,000 clones, under 90% seen once. Source material: peripheral blood. These receptor sequences come from a woman in her 50s who had recovered from COVID-19. Each CDR3 is given with its conserved first and last residue. Each record gives: V gene, J gene, clone size, D gene, CDR3 protein, CDR3 DNA. D genes are given only for firm matches. Where a row states a size, it is once, few, many or the class of an expanded clone; other rows omit it.

TRBV28	TRBJ1-1	once	TRBD1	CASRLPTGAGNTEAFF	TGTGCCAGCAGGCTCCCGACAGGGGCAGGAAACACTGAAGCTTTCTTT
TRBV19	TRBJ1-1	NA	NA	CASSPRTVEAEAFF	TGTGCCAGTAGTCCGCGGACAGTTGAGGCTGAAGCTTTCTTT
TRBV6-5	TRBJ1-1	once	NA	CASTSLRAGGSEAFF	TGTGCCAGCACTTCTCTGAGGGCCGGGGGGTCGGAAGCTTTCTTT
TRBV7-2	TRBJ2-3	NA	NA	CASSLSWASTDTQYF	TGTGCCAGCAGCTTATCGTGGGCTAGCACAGATACGCAGTATTTT
TRBV2	TRBJ2-5	NA	NA	CASTIQETQYF	TGTGCCAGCACAATTCAAGAGACCCAGTACTTC
TRBV4-3	TRBJ2-7	few	NA	CASSQGMQGPTYEQYF	TGCGCCAGCAGCCAAGGAATGCAGGGGCCTACGTACGAGCAGTACTTC
TRBV27	TRBJ2-5	NA	NA	CASSFSGGKETQYF	TGTGCCAGCAGTTTCTCAGGTGGCAAAGAGACCCAGTACTTC
TRBV24-1	TRBJ1-1	NA	TRBD1	CATSQQGTGRTEAFF	TGTGCCACCAGTCAACAGGGGACGGGGCGCACTGAAGCTTTCTTT
TRBV28	TRBJ1-5	NA	NA	CASQNGQSNQPQHF	TGTGCCAGCCAGAATGGACAAAGCAATCAGCCCCAGCATTTT
TRBV18	TRBJ1-4	NA	TRBD1	CASSPDRAGGEKLFF	TGTGCCAGCTCACCAGACAGGGCGGGTGGTGAAAAACTGTTTTTT